This T cell receptor beta chain was identified during a study of sequential checkpoint blockade in melanoma. For the study at large: Both treatment sequences were followed by maintenance nivolumab. Approximately 20 patients had tumor biopsies before treatment and at week 13.

Sequencing used immunoSEQ multiplex PCR; TCRdb keeps in-frame clones, though not all of them. The table lists roughly 5,000 clones, 34% of them singletons. Trimming at V came to 3 bases and at J to 5 bases, leaving 11 bases not matched to a gene. The V gene's germline CDR1 is MGHRA and CDR2 YSYEKL. The CDR3 consists of 16 residues. Treatment in this sample: randomized to nivolumab then ipilimumab (arm A) or the reverse (arm B). This clonotype was obtained from a human donor with melanoma. This sequence joins TRBV4-1 and TRBJ1-1; 8 bases line up with TRBD1. The sequencing here drew on tumor tissue (inferred from file names), taken from a patient given nivolumab and ipilimumab in sequence. The CDR3 DNA reads as TGCGCCAGCAGCCAGGTACAGGGGGTAGCGAGGACTGAAGCTTTCTTT. Its protein product is CASSQVQGVARTEAFF.